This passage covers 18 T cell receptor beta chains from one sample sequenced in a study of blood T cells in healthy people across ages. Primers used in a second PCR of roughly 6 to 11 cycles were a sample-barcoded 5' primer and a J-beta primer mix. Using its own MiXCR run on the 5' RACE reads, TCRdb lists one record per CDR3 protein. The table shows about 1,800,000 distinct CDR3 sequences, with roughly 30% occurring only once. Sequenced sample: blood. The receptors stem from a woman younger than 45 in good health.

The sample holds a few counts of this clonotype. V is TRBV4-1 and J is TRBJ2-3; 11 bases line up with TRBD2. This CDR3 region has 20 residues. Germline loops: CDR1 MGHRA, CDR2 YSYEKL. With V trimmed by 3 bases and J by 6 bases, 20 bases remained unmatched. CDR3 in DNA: TGCGCCAGCAGCCACCCCGGCCCCCTACTAGCGGGGGATTTTTCCGATACGCAGTATTTT. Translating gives CASSHPGPLLAGDFSDTQYF.

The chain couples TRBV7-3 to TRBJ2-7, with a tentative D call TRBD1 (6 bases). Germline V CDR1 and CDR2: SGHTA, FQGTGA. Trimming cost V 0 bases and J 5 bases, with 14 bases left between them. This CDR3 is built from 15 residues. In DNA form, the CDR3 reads TGTGCCAGCAGCTTAACTAGGCAGGGGAGCGACGAGCAGTACTTC. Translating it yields CASSLTRQGSDEQYF.

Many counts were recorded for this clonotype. The CDR3 DNA is TGTGCCAGCAGGGACACTTACAATGAGCAGTTCTTC. This gives the protein CASRDTYNEQFF. The chain employs TRBV6-5 and TRBJ2-1; possible D gene TRBD1, 5 bases. Germline assignment: CDR1 MNHEY and CDR2 SVGAGI. Trimming removed 6 bases from V and 4 bases from J, with 7 bases in between. This CDR3 has 12 residues.

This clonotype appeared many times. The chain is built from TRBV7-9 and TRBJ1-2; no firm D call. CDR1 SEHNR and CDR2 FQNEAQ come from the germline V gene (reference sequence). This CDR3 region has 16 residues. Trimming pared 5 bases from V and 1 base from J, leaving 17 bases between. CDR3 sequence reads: CASSPKALDVNYGYTF. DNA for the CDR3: TGTGCCAGCAGCCCCAAGGCTCTAGACGTTAACTATGGCTACACCTTC.

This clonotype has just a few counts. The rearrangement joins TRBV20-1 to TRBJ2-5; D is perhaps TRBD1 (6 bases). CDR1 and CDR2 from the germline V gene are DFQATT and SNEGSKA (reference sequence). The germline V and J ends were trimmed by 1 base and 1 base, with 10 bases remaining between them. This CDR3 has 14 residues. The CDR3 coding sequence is TGCAGTGCTAGAGGGGTCAGGGGCCAAGAGACCCAGTACTTC. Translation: CSARGVRGQETQYF.

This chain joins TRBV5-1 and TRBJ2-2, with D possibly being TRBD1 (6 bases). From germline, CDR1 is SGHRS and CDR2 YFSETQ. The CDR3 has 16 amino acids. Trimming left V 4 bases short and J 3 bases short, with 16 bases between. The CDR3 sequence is CASSSRDTRDTGELFF. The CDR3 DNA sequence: TGCGCCAGCAGCAGCCGGGACACCCGAGACACCGGGGAGCTGTTTTTT.

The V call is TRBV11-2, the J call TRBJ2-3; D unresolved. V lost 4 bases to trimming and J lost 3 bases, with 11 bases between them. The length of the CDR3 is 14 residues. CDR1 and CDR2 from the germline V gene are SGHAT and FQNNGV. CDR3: CASSSYPATDTQYF. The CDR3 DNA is TGTGCCAGCAGCTCATACCCAGCAACAGATACGCAGTATTTT.

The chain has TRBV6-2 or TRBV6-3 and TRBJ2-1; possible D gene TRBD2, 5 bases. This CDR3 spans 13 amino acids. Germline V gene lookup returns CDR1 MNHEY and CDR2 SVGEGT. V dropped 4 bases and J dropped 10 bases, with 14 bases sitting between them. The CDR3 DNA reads TGTGCCAGCAGTTCCCCCTTGGGAGTGGAGCAGTTCTTC. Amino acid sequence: CASSSPLGVEQFF.

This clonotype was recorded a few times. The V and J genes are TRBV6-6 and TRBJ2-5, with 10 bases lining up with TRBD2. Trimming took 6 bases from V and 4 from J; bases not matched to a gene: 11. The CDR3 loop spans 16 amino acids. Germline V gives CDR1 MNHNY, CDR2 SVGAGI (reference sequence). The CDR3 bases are TGTGCCAGCAGGCCTGGGCTAGCGGGGGTACGAGAGACCCAGTACTTC. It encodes CASRPGLAGVRETQYF.

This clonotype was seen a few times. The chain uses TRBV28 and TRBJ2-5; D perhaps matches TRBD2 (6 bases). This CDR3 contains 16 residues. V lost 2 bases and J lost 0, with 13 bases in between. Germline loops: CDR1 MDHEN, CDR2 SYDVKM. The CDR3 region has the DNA TGTGCCAGCAGTTTAGGGGGGACCGGCGACCAAGAGACCCAGTACTTC. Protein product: CASSLGGTGDQETQYF. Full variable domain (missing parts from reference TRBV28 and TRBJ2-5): DVKVTQSSRYLVKRTGEKVFLECVQDMDHENMFWYRQDPGLGLRLIYFSYDVKMKEKGDIPEGYSVSREKKERFSLILESASTNQTSMYLCASSLGGTGDQETQYFGPGTRLLVL.

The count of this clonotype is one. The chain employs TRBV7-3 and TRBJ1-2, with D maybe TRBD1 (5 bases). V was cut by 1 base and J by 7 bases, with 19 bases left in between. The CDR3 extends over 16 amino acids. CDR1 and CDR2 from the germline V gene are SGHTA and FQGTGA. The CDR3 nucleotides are TGTGCCAGCAGCTTAAGCCCGGGCGTCCCCGGGGGTGGCTACACCTTC. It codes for CASSLSPGVPGGGYTF.

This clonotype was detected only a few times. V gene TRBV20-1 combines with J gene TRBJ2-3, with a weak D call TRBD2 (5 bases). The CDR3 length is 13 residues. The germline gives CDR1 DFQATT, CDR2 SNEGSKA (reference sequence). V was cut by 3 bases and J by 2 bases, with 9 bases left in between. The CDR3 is CSAREAVTDTQYF. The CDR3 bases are TGCAGTGCTAGGGAAGCGGTCACAGATACGCAGTATTTT.

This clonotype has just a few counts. CDR3 nucleotide sequence: TGCAGCCCAGGGCAGGGGGGGGATGAGCAGTTCTTC. Translating gives CSPGQGGDEQFF. The genes are TRBV20-1 and TRBJ2-1, with D perhaps matching TRBD1 or TRBD2 (7 bases each). CDR1 is DFQATT and CDR2 is SNEGSKA in the germline V gene (reference sequence). The CDR3 runs to 12 residues.

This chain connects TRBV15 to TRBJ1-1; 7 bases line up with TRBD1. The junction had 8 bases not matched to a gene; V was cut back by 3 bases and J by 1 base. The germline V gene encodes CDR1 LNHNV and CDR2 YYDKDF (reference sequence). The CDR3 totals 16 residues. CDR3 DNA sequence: TGTGCCACCAGCAGGTTACAGGGGCCGGGGAACACTGAAGCTTTCTTT. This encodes CATSRLQGPGNTEAFF.

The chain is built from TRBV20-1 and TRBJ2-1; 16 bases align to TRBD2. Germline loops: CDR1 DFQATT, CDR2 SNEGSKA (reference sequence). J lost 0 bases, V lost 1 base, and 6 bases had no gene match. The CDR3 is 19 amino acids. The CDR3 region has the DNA TGCAGTGCTAGAGTGGGACTAGCGGGAGGGAGGATCTCCTACAATGAGCAGTTCTTC. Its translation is CSARVGLAGGRISYNEQFF.

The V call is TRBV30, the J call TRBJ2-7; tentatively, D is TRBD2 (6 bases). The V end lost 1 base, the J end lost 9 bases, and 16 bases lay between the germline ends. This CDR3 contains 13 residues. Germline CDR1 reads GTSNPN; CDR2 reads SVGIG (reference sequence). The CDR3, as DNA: TGTGCCTGGAGTGCGGACACTCGGGGGAGGCAGTACTTC. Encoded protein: CAWSADTRGRQYF. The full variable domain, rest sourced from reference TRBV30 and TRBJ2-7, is SQTIHQWPATLVQPVGSPLSLECTVEGTSNPNLYWYRQAAGRGLQLLFYSVGIGQISSEVPQNLSASRPQDRQFILSSKKLLLSDSGFYLCAWSADTRGRQYFGPGTRLTVT.

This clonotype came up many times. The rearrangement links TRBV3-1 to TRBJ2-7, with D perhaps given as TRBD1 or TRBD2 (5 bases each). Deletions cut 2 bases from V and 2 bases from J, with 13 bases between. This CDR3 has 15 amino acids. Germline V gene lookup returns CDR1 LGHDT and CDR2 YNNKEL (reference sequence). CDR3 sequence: CASSQRLRGTYEQYF. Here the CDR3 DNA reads TGTGCCAGCAGCCAACGACTGAGGGGAACCTACGAGCAGTACTTC.

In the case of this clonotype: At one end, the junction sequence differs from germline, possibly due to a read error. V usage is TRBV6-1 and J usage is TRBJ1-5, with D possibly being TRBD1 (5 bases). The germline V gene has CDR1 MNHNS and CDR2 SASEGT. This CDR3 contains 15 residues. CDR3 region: CDSIPAAGPNQPQHF. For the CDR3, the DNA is TGTGACAGCATCCCAGCAGCAGGGCCCAATCAGCCCCAGCATTTT.